Given below is one T cell receptor beta chain in context. A CD45RA-negative memory subset and a CD45RA+ naive subset were separated from the CD4+ cells. V lost 2 bases and J lost 0, with 11 bases in between. The CDR3 is 15 residues long. From germline, CDR1 is KGHSH and CDR2 LQKENI. The source of the sample is a study of shared clonotypes between healthy human individuals. The assay was immunoSEQ multiplex PCR, and TCRdb's table has in-frame clones only and misses some. The profile shows over 950,000 clones, roughly 80% of them singletons. This clonotype was obtained from a man aged 18 to 29 in good health. Some clones in this sample may be carry-over from other donors' samples. Material for sequencing was memory CD4+ T cells from PBMCs. Stated subset: CD45RA-negative fraction. The gene calls are TRBV18 and TRBJ2-7; D could derive from TRBD1 or TRBD2 (5 bases each). The CDR3 loop is CASSPVPGSSYEQYF. CDR3 sequence (DNA): TGTGCCAGCTCACCAGTTCCAGGGAGCTCCTACGAGCAGTACTTC.